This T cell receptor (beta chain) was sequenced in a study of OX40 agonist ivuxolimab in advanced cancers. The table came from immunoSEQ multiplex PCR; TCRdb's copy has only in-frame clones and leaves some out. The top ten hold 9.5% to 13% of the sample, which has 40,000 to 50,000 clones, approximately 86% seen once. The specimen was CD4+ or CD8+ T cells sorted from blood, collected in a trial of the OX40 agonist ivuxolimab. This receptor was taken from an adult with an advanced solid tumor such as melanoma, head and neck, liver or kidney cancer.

The chain's CDR3 is CATSRGVPGELFF. For the CDR3, the DNA is TGTGCCACCAGCAGAGGTGTACCCGGGGAGCTGTTTTTT. The chain combines TRBV15 with TRBJ2-2; D uncertain. Per the germline V gene, CDR1 is LNHNV and CDR2 is YYDKDF (reference sequence). V was trimmed by 1 base and J by 6 bases, leaving 6 bases between them. This CDR3 comprises 13 residues.